The 14 T cell receptor beta chains below were found in one sample sequenced in a study of T cell responses to AZD1222 COVID-19 vaccine. Profiling relied on immunoSEQ multiplex PCR, and the TCRdb table lists in-frame clones only, not all of them. The sample includes 100,000 to 150,000 clones, around 87% seen only once; the top ten take under 1.5%. The sample consisted of peripheral blood, taken on day 0 of AZD1222 vaccination. The receptors stem from an adult in good health.

The chain recombines TRBV30 with TRBJ2-7, with 7 bases that match TRBD1. V gave up 4 bases and J gave up 7 bases; unmatched junction bases: 7. This CDR3 is 12 amino acids long. Germline CDR1 reads GTSNPN; CDR2 reads SVGIG (reference sequence). Written as DNA, the CDR3 is TGTGCCTGGAAAAGACAGGGCGATGAGCAGTACTTC. Its protein is CAWKRQGDEQYF.

This clone occurred a few times. V is TRBV20-1 and J is TRBJ1-4; D might be TRBD1 (6 bases). Trimming removed 8 bases from V and 5 bases from J, with 9 bases in between. CDR3 length equals 11 residues. Germline-derived CDR1 and CDR2 are DFQATT and SNEGSKA (reference sequence). CDR3 coding DNA: TGCAGTTACAGGGAAAATGAAAAACTGTTTTTT. It encodes CSYRENEKLFF.

CDR3 in DNA: TGTGCCAGCAGGGAGACAGGGTTTAACACTGAAGCTTTCTTT. Translating gives CASRETGFNTEAFF. The chain is built from TRBV6-5 and TRBJ1-1; TRBD1 matches at 7 bases. The germline V gene has CDR1 MNHEY and CDR2 SVGAGI. V was clipped by 6 bases and J by 2 bases; unmatched bases: 6. This CDR3 has 14 residues.

The chain has TRBV6-5 and TRBJ2-2; D call uncertain. The CDR3 spans 13 residues. Trimming removed 0 bases at V and 6 bases at J, with 5 bases between. Germline V gives CDR1 MNHEY, CDR2 SVGAGI. The CDR3 DNA reads TGTGCCAGCAGTTACTCGACGCCCGGGGAGCTGTTTTTT. This gives the protein CASSYSTPGELFF.

The chain is built from TRBV5-1 and TRBJ2-2; D may be TRBD1 (6 bases). There are 15 residues in the CDR3. V was pared by 4 bases and J by 1 base, with 11 bases between. Germline CDR1 and CDR2: SGHRS and YFSETQ. The CDR3 reads CASSAEGQNTGELFF. As DNA, the CDR3 is TGCGCCAGCAGCGCAGAGGGACAGAACACCGGGGAGCTGTTTTTT.

The chain employs TRBV28 and TRBJ1-6, with TRBD1 matching 7 bases. The CDR3 is 15 residues long. Germline V gives CDR1 MDHEN, CDR2 SYDVKM. V gave up 5 bases and J gave up 5 bases; unmatched junction bases: 6. CDR3 nucleotide sequence: TGTGCCAGCAGTAGGGACAGCCCCGATAATTCACCCCTCCACTTT. The encoded protein is CASSRDSPDNSPLHF.

The CDR3, as DNA: TGTGCCAGCAGCTTGGGTCCGGGGGCGTGGAATCAGCCCCAGCATTTT. Amino acids: CASSLGPGAWNQPQHF. The chain has TRBV5-4 and TRBJ1-5; a possible D gene is TRBD1 (6 bases). Germline V CDR1 and CDR2: SGHNT, YYREEE (reference sequence). The CDR3 is 16 residues long. Trimming shortened V by 0 bases and J by 4 bases, and 14 bases separated the two germline ends.

This clone was counted once. The chain employs TRBV11-2 and TRBJ1-1; 8 bases are a match to TRBD1. Per the germline V gene, CDR1 is SGHAT and CDR2 is FQNNGV. The CDR3 has 13 amino acids. Trimming removed 6 bases from V and 6 bases from J; junction bases left unmatched: 6. The CDR3 here is CASSRQGAAEAFF. Written as DNA, the CDR3 is TGTGCCAGCAGTCGTCAGGGGGCCGCTGAAGCTTTCTTT.

This clone showed up just once. The V call is TRBV11-2, the J call TRBJ2-7, with D perhaps matching TRBD2 (6 bases). This CDR3 has 14 residues. V lost 4 bases to trimming and J lost 2 bases, with 12 bases between them. Germline loops: CDR1 SGHAT, CDR2 FQNNGV. The CDR3 DNA follows: TGTGCCAGCAGCTCAACGGGACTCGCCTACGAGCAGTACTTC. Amino acid sequence: CASSSTGLAYEQYF.

The rearrangement links TRBV6-5 to TRBJ1-6; weak D call: TRBD1 (5 bases). From germline, CDR1 is MNHEY and CDR2 SVGAGI. The CDR3 consists of 15 residues. V dropped 0 bases and J dropped 9 bases, with 12 bases sitting between them. The CDR3 DNA follows: TGTGCCAGCAGTTACTCGAGGGGAAGCGGTTCACCCCTCCACTTT. Protein: CASSYSRGSGSPLHF.

V is TRBV5-1 and J is TRBJ2-7; D tentatively fits TRBD1 or TRBD2 (5 bases each). The CDR3 has 15 residues. Germline assignment: CDR1 SGHRS and CDR2 YFSETQ. Trimming removed 0 bases at V and 7 bases at J, with 17 bases between. The DNA for the CDR3 is TGCGCCAGCAGCTTGGGTGGGACGGATTCTAGGGAGCAGTACTTC. Translation gives CASSLGGTDSREQYF.

J is TRBJ1-6 and V is TRBV2; 7 bases are shared with TRBD1. CDR3 length: 13 amino acids. Germline trimming cut 9 bases from V and 7 bases from J; bases unmatched to any gene: 6. In germline, CDR1 is SNHLY, CDR2 FYNNEI. The CDR3 DNA reads TGTGCCAGGAGGACAGGACCCAATTCACCCCTCCACTTT. It codes for CARRTGPNSPLHF.

The genes are TRBV14 and TRBJ2-1; no firm D call. Trimming took 3 bases from V and 6 from J, leaving 12 bases between them. The CDR3 extends over 14 amino acids. Germline CDR1 SGHDN, CDR2 FVKESK. The CDR3 bases are TGTGCCAGCAGCCACATTCGCCCGATCAATGAGCAGTTCTTC. Residues: CASSHIRPINEQFF.

V usage is TRBV2 and J usage is TRBJ2-7, with 7 bases aligning to TRBD1. J was trimmed by 6 bases and V by 7 bases; bases with no gene match: 9. Per germline, CDR1 SNHLY and CDR2 FYNNEI. The CDR3 is made up of 13 amino acids. CDR3 coding DNA: TGTGCCAGCACAGGACAGGCTTTGAGCGAGCAGTACTTC. It yields the protein CASTGQALSEQYF.